The TCR beta chain under discussion was sequenced for a study of blood T cell repertoires in COVID-19. As for the study in general: Samples taken during acute and convalescent COVID-19 were collected in the United States, Italy and Spain. Sample material is recorded as cDNA or gDNA derived from T cells, B-cell-depleted T cells, or PBMCs.

Per the authors' pipeline: Estimation of nucleated cell counts was performed using reference gene primer amplification. Using immunoSEQ multiplex PCR, the repertoire was profiled, and TCRdb retains in-frame clones only, with some absent. From that table come the V and J calls and clone size; the DNA was used to work out D and trimming. The sample yields about 180,000 clones, 70% to 90% seen once. This clone came up once. V dropped 7 bases and J dropped 2; count of bases not matched to a gene: 5. CDR3 length: 13 amino acids. Germline V lookup: CDR1 SNHLY, CDR2 FYNNEI. Sequencing was done on a sample of peripheral blood. This rearrangement joins TRBV2 to TRBJ2-7; 7 positions match TRBD1. This TCR derives from a man aged 18 to 30 who had recovered from COVID-19. Written as DNA, the CDR3 is TGTGCCAGCAACCGTGACAGGGCCTACGAGCAGTACTTC. Protein: CASNRDRAYEQYF.